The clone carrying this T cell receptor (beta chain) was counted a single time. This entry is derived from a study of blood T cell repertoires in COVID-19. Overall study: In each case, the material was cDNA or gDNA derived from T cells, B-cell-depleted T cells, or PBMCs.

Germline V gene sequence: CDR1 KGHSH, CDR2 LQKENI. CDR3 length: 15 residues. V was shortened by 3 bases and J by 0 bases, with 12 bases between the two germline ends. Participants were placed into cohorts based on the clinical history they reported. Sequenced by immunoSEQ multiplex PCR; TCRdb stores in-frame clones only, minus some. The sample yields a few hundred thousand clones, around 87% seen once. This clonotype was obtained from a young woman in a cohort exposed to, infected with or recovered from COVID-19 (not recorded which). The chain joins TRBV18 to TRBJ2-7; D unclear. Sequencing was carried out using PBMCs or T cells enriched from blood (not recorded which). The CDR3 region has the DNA TGTGCCAGCTCACCGGCTCAGCGACCCTCCTACGAGCAGTACTTC. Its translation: CASSPAQRPSYEQYF.